Sequencing of this T cell receptor (beta chain) was carried out in a study of T cell responses to AZD1222 COVID-19 vaccine. Study overall: The analysis combined second doses at about 4 or about 12 weeks. General study results and limits: Regions 160-218 and 743-854 dominated among vaccine-associated CD4 TCRs spanning spike.

This clone appeared a few times. What it binds is unknown. The V end was cut by 4 bases, the J end by 4 bases, with 11 bases between. The CDR3 is made up of 13 amino acids. Germline V lookup: CDR1 SGHRS, CDR2 YFSETQ. The protocol was immunoSEQ multiplex PCR, while the TCRdb copy is restricted to in-frame clones and leaves out a portion. The sample holds 90,000 to 110,000 clones; 88% are singletons and the top ten take about a sixth. The material sequenced was peripheral blood, taken on day 0 of AZD1222 vaccination. The rearrangement joins TRBV5-1 to TRBJ1-2; tentatively, D is TRBD1 (5 bases). This clonotype was obtained from an adult in good health. CDR3 amino acids: CASSQGGSYGYTF. The CDR3 DNA reads as TGCGCCAGCAGCCAGGGAGGGAGCTATGGCTACACCTTC.